The sequence of this TCR beta chain was determined in a study of T cells in Graves' hyperthyroidism and ophthalmopathy. Study at large: Before treatment of any kind, peripheral blood was taken at initial diagnosis. Whole-study results and caveats: Most clonotypes expanded in thyroid above 0.001 were likewise present in blood.

Amplification targeted TCR beta CDR3 regions from RNA transcripts. A set of HTBI primers served as the primers for a first-round RT-PCR of the TCR CDR3. TCRdb itself ran the multiplex PCR reads through MiXCR, one entry per CDR3 protein. The data contain around 400,000 distinct CDR3 sequences, 15% to 18% of them singletons. Many counts were recorded for this clonotype. Its antigen is not identified. Relative to the germline gene, one junction end is altered; a read error may explain this. The study enrolled patients aged 18 to 65 with newly diagnosed hyperthyroidism of under 2 months' duration. The blood sample predates any ophthalmopathy symptoms, coming from first hyperthyroidism diagnosis. CDR1 is SNHLY, CDR2 FYNNEI, per germline. CDR3 length: 15 residues.

This TCR was recovered from a young woman with Graves' hyperthyroidism that later progressed to Graves' ophthalmopathy. The rearrangement joins TRBV2 to TRBJ2-7; 9 bases line up with TRBD1. Sequenced sample: blood. This CDR3 is CASSEGQGISYEQYF. CDR3 coding DNA: TGTGCCAGCAGCGAAGGACAGGGGATCTCCTACGAGCAGTACTTC. Variable domain in full (rest from reference TRBV2 and TRBJ2-7): EPEVTQTPSHQVTQMGQEVILRCVPISNHLYFYWYRQILGQKVEFLVSFYNNEISEKSEIFDDQFSVERPDGSNFTLKIRSTKLEDSAMYFCASSEGQGISYEQYFGPGTRLTVT.